Listed below are T cell receptor beta chains from one sample, sequenced in a study of blood T cell repertoires in COVID-19. Sequencing used immunoSEQ multiplex PCR; TCRdb keeps in-frame clones, though not all of them. This table holds approximately 100,000 clones, more than 85% found once. Input material: peripheral blood. Every receptor here comes from a man in his fifties or sixties with acute or convalescent COVID-19. Each CDR3 is given with its conserved first and last residue. The D gene is left open where the match is weak. Rows may omit the clone size; those that give it use once, few, many or a size class.

>.|TRBV5-1|.|TRBJ2-2
CASSQGEFTGELFF
TGCGCCAGCAGCCAAGGGGAATTCACCGGGGAGCTGTTTTTT
>.|TRBV20-1|TRBD2|TRBJ2-1
CSASPPGGSSYNEQFF
TGCAGTGCTAGTCCCCCCGGGGGGAGCTCCTACAATGAGCAGTTCTTC
>once|TRBV6-1|TRBD1|TRBJ2-1
CASSEPTGTGTYNEQFF
TGTGCCAGCAGTGAACCCACCGGGACAGGGACCTACAATGAGCAGTTCTTC
>few|TRBV11-2|TRBD1|TRBJ1-4
CASSLGAGGEKLFF
TGTGCCAGCAGCTTAGGGGCAGGGGGTGAAAAACTGTTTTTT
>.|TRBV9|TRBD2|TRBJ2-7
CASSQRGNSYEQYF
TGTGCCAGCAGCCAGCGGGGAAACTCCTACGAGCAGTACTTC
>.|TRBV19|TRBD1|TRBJ1-5
CASSMDRRSNQPQHF
TGTGCCAGTAGTATGGACAGGCGTAGCAATCAGCCCCAGCATTTT
>.|TRBV18|.|TRBJ2-7
CASSPPSYEQYF
TGTGCCAGCTCACCACCGAGCTACGAGCAGTACTTC
>.|TRBV3-1/TRBV3-2|.|TRBJ1-3
CASSQLGRGSSGGNTIYF
TGTGCCAGCAGCCAACTGGGGCGGGGCTCTTCGGGTGGAAACACCATATATTTT
>.|TRBV7-2|.|TRBJ2-1
CASSLVRSSNEQFF
TGTGCCAGCAGCTTAGTGAGAAGTTCCAATGAGCAGTTCTTC
>.|TRBV7-9|.|TRBJ2-7
CASSLRDNPYEQYF
TGTGCCAGCAGCTTAAGGGACAATCCCTACGAGCAGTACTTC
>.|TRBV6-5|TRBD2|TRBJ2-1
CASGGGYNEQFF
TGTGCCAGCGGCGGGGGCTACAATGAGCAGTTCTTC
>.|TRBV24-1|TRBD2|TRBJ2-7
CATSALLQIGLAGGAYEQYF
TGTGCCACCAGTGCCCTCCTTCAAATCGGACTAGCGGGAGGCGCCTACGAGCAGTACTTC
>.|TRBV3-1/TRBV3-2|.|TRBJ1-2
CASSLDPTVNYGYTF
TGTGCCAGCAGCCTCGACCCCACAGTTAACTATGGCTACACCTTC
>once|TRBV19|TRBD2|TRBJ2-1
CASSSTSGRGGYNEQFF
TGTGCCAGTAGTTCGACTAGCGGGAGGGGGGGCTACAATGAGCAGTTCTTC
>.|TRBV12-3/TRBV12-4|.|TRBJ1-5
CASSPGYNQPQHF
TGTGCCAGCAGTCCAGGGTACAATCAGCCCCAGCATTTT
>.|TRBV28|.|TRBJ2-7
CASSSIAPHEQYF
TGTGCCAGCAGTTCGATAGCGCCACACGAGCAGTACTTC
>.|TRBV14|TRBD2|TRBJ2-2
CASSLAAGGAGELFF
TGTGCCAGCAGCCTCGCAGCGGGAGGGGCCGGGGAGCTGTTTTTT
>.|TRBV2|.|TRBJ1-2
CASRRAVTDSYGYTF
TGTGCCAGCAGGCGGGCAGTAACAGACTCCTATGGCTACACCTTC
>once|TRBV14|TRBD1|TRBJ1-1
CASSRDRGWYTEAFF
TGTGCCAGCAGTCGGGACAGGGGATGGTACACTGAAGCTTTCTTT
>.|TRBV19|.|TRBJ1-5
CASRTTEISNQPQHF
TGTGCCAGTAGGACGACAGAGATTAGCAATCAGCCCCAGCATTTT
>.|TRBV5-1|TRBD2|TRBJ2-7
CASSPGRVRGEQYF
TGCGCCAGCAGCCCCGGGAGGGTTAGAGGCGAGCAGTACTTC
>.|TRBV27|TRBD2|TRBJ2-1
CASRRPGTSGNNEQFF
TGTGCCAGCAGAAGGCCCGGGACTAGCGGAAACAATGAGCAGTTCTTC
>.|TRBV28|TRBD2|TRBJ2-3
CASISGGLTDTQYF
TGTGCCAGCATCTCGGGGGGTCTGACAGATACGCAGTATTTT
>.|TRBV30|TRBD1|TRBJ1-2
CAWSGTGGGIPYGYTF
TGTGCCTGGAGTGGGACAGGGGGAGGAATCCCCTATGGCTACACCTTC
>.|TRBV2|TRBD1|TRBJ1-6
CASCRTGDSPLHF
TGTGCCAGCTGCAGGACAGGAGATTCACCCCTCCACTTT
>.|TRBV5-4|.|TRBJ2-7
CASSRGAGRSYEQYF
TGTGCCAGCAGCCGGGGGGCGGGAAGGTCTTACGAGCAGTACTTC
>.|TRBV3-1/TRBV3-2|.|TRBJ1-2
CASSQRGASNYGYTF
TGTGCCAGCAGCCAACGGGGGGCTAGTAACTATGGCTACACCTTC
>.|TRBV12-3/TRBV12-4|.|TRBJ2-2
CASLYLNTGELFF
TGTGCCAGCCTCTACTTGAACACCGGGGAGCTGTTTTTT
>.|TRBV18|TRBD1|TRBJ1-3
CASSPGQVNTIYF
TGTGCCAGCTCACCGGGACAGGTGAACACCATATATTTT
>.|TRBV6-5|TRBD2|TRBJ2-5
CAKGAGEETQYF
TGTGCCAAAGGGGCGGGAGAAGAGACCCAGTACTTC
>.|TRBV7-3|.|TRBJ1-5
CASSLGTAGHLNQPQHF
TGTGCCAGCAGCTTAGGTACAGCGGGACACCTTAATCAGCCCCAGCATTTT
>.|TRBV5-1|.|TRBJ2-2
CASRHTNRGASVSGELFF
TGCGCCAGCAGGCATACGAACCGGGGGGCTAGCGTCTCCGGGGAGCTGTTTTTT
>.|TRBV29-1|.|TRBJ1-3
CSVIPSGNTIYF
TGCAGCGTCATTCCCTCTGGAAACACCATATATTTT
>once|TRBV11-2|TRBD2|TRBJ2-1
CASSPSGNEQFF
TGTGCCAGCAGCCCTAGCGGGAATGAGCAGTTCTTC
>.|TRBV30|.|TRBJ1-2
CAWSGGGDGGYTF
TGTGCCTGGAGTGGCGGAGGGGACGGTGGCTACACCTTC
>.|TRBV10-1|TRBD2|TRBJ2-1
CASHSSGKPYEQFF
TGCGCCAGCCATTCTAGCGGAAAACCTTATGAGCAGTTCTTC
>.|TRBV4-1|.|TRBJ2-2
CASSHRDTSNTGELFF
TGCGCCAGCAGCCATAGGGACACGTCGAACACCGGGGAGCTGTTTTTT
>few|TRBV7-2|.|TRBJ2-7
CASSGAGGEQYF
TGTGCCAGCAGCGGAGCCGGGGGCGAGCAGTACTTC
>once|TRBV27|TRBD2|TRBJ2-7
CASSASSGSVSYEQYF
TGTGCCAGCAGTGCATCTAGCGGGAGTGTCTCCTACGAGCAGTACTTC
>.|TRBV5-1|.|TRBJ1-1
CASSSPPTGKAWTEAFF
TGCGCCAGCAGCTCCCCCCCTACAGGGAAGGCTTGGACTGAAGCTTTCTTT
>once|TRBV19|.|TRBJ1-5
CASRQSNQPQHF
TGTGCCAGTAGACAGAGCAATCAGCCCCAGCATTTT
>.|TRBV28|TRBD1|TRBJ1-6
CASSFGQVSPNSPLHF
TGTGCCAGCAGTTTCGGACAGGTTTCGCCCAATTCACCCCTCCACTTT
>.|TRBV28|.|TRBJ2-7
CASSFGVNEQYF
TGTGCCAGCAGTTTTGGAGTTAACGAGCAGTACTTC
>.|TRBV10-1|.|TRBJ1-1
CASSEEQNTEAFF
TGCGCCAGCAGTGAGGAGCAGAACACTGAAGCTTTCTTT
>.|TRBV7-9|TRBD1|TRBJ2-3
CASSWPRTGGPTDTQYF
TGTGCCAGCAGCTGGCCTCGGACAGGGGGGCCCACAGATACGCAGTATTTT
>.|TRBV7-2|TRBD1|TRBJ1-6
CASSRPGQGNSPLHF
TGTGCCAGCAGCCGCCCGGGACAGGGAAATTCACCCCTCCACTTT
>.|TRBV24-1|.|TRBJ1-5
CATSDPSLSDQPQHF
TGTGCCACCAGTGATCCATCCTTGAGCGATCAGCCCCAGCATTTT
>.|TRBV21-1|.|TRBJ2-3
CASSKERVGHTDTQYF
TGTGCCAGCAGCAAAGAAAGGGTGGGGCACACAGATACGCAGTATTTT
>.|TRBV7-9|TRBD2|TRBJ2-1
CASSLSGTSYNEQFF
TGTGCCAGCAGTCTTAGCGGGACATCCTACAATGAGCAGTTCTTC
>.|TRBV6-4|.|TRBJ1-6
CASSDSSWNSPLHF
TGTGCCAGCAGTGACTCTAGTTGGAATTCACCCCTCCACTTT